The T cell receptor beta chain under discussion was sequenced for a study of CD8 T cell repertoires and HIV-1 epitope variants. After removal of 0 bases from V and 2 bases from J, the junction contained 0 bases not matched to a gene. Looked up from germline, CDR1 is MNHEY and CDR2 is SVGAGI. The CDR3 consists of 14 residues. Concerning this clone itself: Its antigen is unidentified.

Method: immunoSEQ multiplex PCR; TCRdb's copy keeps in-frame clones and lacks some. The sample yields several thousand clones, around 62% seen once. The receptor was isolated from a male donor with HIV. The chain employs TRBV6-5 and TRBJ2-7; the match to TRBD2 covers 8 bases. The sequenced sample was cultured CD8+ T cells derived from PBMCs. CDR3 sequence (DNA): TGTGCCAGCAGTTACTCGACTAGCGCCTACGAGCAGTACTTC. It codes for CASSYSTSAYEQYF.